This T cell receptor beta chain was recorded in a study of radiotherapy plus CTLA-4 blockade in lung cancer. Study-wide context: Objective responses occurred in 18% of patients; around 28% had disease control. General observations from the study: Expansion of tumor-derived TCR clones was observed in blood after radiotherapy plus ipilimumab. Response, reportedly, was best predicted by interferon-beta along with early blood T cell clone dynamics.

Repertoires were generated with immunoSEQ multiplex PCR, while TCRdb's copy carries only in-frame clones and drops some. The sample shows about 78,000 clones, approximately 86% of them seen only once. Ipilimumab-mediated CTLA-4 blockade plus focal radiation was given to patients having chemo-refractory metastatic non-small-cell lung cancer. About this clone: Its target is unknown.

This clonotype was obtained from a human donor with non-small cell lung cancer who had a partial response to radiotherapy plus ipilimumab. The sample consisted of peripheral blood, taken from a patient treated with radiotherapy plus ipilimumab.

CDR3 loop: CASSYPGTGGYGYTF. The CDR3, as DNA: TGTGCCAGCAGTTACCCCGGGACAGGGGGCTATGGCTACACCTTC. The rearrangement uses TRBV6-5 and TRBJ1-2, with 11 bases lining up with TRBD1. The J segment lost 4 bases and the V segment lost 2 bases, leaving 3 bases of the junction unmatched. The CDR3 length is 15 residues. The germline V gene encodes CDR1 MNHEY and CDR2 SVGAGI.